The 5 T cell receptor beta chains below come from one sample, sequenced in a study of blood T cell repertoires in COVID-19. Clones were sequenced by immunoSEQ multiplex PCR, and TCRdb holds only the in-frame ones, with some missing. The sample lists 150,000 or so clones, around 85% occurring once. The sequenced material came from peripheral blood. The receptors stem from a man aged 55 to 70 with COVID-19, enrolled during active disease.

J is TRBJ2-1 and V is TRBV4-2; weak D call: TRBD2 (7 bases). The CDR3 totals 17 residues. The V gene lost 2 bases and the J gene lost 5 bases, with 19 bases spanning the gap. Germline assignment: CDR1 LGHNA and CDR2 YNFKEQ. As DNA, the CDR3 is TGTGCCAGCAGCCAAATGGGGGGCGGGGGAAAGAACAATGAGCAGTTCTTC. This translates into CASSQMGGGGKNNEQFF.

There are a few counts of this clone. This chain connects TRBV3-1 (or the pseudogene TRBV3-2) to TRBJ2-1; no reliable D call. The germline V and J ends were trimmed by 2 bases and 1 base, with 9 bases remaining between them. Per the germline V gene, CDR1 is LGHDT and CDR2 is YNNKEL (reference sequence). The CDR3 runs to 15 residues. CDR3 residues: CASSQTTGSYNEQFF. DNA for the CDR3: TGTGCCAGCAGCCAAACGACTGGTTCCTACAATGAGCAGTTCTTC.

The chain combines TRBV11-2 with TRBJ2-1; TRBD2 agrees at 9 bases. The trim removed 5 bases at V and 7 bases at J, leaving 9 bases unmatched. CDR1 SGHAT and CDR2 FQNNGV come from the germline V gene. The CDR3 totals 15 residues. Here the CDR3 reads CASSTPVAGGNEQFF. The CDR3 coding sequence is TGTGCCAGCAGCACACCCGTGGCGGGGGGGAATGAGCAGTTCTTC. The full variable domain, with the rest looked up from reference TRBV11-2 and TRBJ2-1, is EAGVAQSPRYKIIEKRQSVAFWCNPISGHATLYWYQQILGQGPKLLIQFQNNGVVDDSQLPKDRFSAERLKGVDSTLKIQPAKLEDSAVYLCASSTPVAGGNEQFFGPGTRLTVL.

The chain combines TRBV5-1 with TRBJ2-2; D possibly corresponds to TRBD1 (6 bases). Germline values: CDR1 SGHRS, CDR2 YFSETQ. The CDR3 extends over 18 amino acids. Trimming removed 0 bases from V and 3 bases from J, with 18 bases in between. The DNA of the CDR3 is TGCGCCAGCAGCTTGGAGGTAGTGGGGGCCGGCTACACCGGGGAGCTGTTTTTT. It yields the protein CASSLEVVGAGYTGELFF.

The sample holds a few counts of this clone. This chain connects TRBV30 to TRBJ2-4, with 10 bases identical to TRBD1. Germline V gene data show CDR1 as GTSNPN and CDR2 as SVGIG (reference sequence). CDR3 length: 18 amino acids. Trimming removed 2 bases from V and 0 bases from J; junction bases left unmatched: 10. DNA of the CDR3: TGTGCCTGGAGTCCGGAGACAGGGGGCTCGACAGCCAAAAACATTCAGTACTTC. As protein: CAWSPETGGSTAKNIQYF.